What follows are 8 T cell receptor beta chains derived from one specimen sequenced in a study of T cell responses to AZD1222 COVID-19 vaccine. The table came from immunoSEQ multiplex PCR; TCRdb's copy has only in-frame clones and leaves some out. The sample shows 55,000 to 75,000 clones, about four fifths of them seen only once. The sample in question was peripheral blood, obtained on day 0 of MenACWY control vaccination. The receptors originated from an adult in good health.

The chain recombines TRBV19 with TRBJ2-1; the D call may be TRBD1 or TRBD2 (5 bases each). CDR3 length equals 14 residues. CDR1 and CDR2 (germline): LNHDA, SQIVND (reference sequence). The V gene lost 3 bases and the J gene lost 8 bases, with 14 bases spanning the gap. CDR3 residues: CASSMGSRGDEQFF. The CDR3, as DNA: TGTGCCAGTAGTATGGGTTCGAGGGGAGATGAGCAGTTCTTC.

This sequence joins TRBV6-4 and TRBJ2-2; 11 bases are a match to TRBD2. CDR1 is MRHNA and CDR2 is SNTAGT in the germline V gene. CDR3 size: 15 residues. With V trimmed by 5 bases and J by 4 bases, 3 bases remained unmatched. For the CDR3, the DNA is TGTGCCAGCAGTTACACTAGCGGGGGCACCGGGGAGCTGTTTTTT. Its protein product is CASSYTSGGTGELFF.

This clone has more than one count but fewer than ten. In DNA form, the CDR3 reads TGTGCCAGCAGCCAGACCCGTGGCTCACCCCTCCACTTT. Its translation: CASSQTRGSPLHF. The chain links TRBV14 to TRBJ1-6, with D unresolved. V was clipped by 3 bases and J by 10 bases, with 10 bases between them. Per the germline V gene, CDR1 is SGHDN and CDR2 is FVKESK. The CDR3 is 13 amino acids.

The J gene is TRBJ1-2, the V gene TRBV4-3; 8 nucleotides match TRBD1. The J segment lost 3 bases and the V segment lost 1 base, leaving 10 bases of the junction unmatched. The germline V gene has CDR1 LGHNA and CDR2 YSLEER. There are 17 residues in the CDR3. The CDR3 nucleotides read TGCGCCAGCAGCCAAGCCCCCCCGACAGGGGACTACTATGGCTACACCTTC. This codes for CASSQAPPTGDYYGYTF.

The V gene is TRBV9, the J gene TRBJ2-1, with TRBD2 matching 10 bases. V was clipped by 5 bases and J by 6 bases; unmatched bases: 5. CDR1 and CDR2 (germline): SGDLS, YYNGEE. The CDR3 is made up of 14 amino acids. The CDR3 DNA sequence: TGTGCCAGCAGTGCTAGCGGGAGTAGCAATGAGCAGTTCTTC. Its protein is CASSASGSSNEQFF.

The chain is built from TRBV7-2 and TRBJ2-2; 9 bases match TRBD2. The germline V gene encodes CDR1 SGHTA and CDR2 FQGNSA. The CDR3 loop spans 14 amino acids. J lost 4 bases, V lost 6 bases, and 3 bases had no gene match. The CDR3 nucleotides are TGTGCCAGCAGGATACTAGCGGGCACCGGGGAGCTGTTTTTT. It translates to CASRILAGTGELFF.

This CDR3 is CASSLGGWDSPLHF. The CDR3, as DNA: TGCGCCAGCAGCTTGGGCGGTTGGGATTCACCCCTCCACTTT. V gene TRBV5-1 combines with J gene TRBJ1-6, with D unresolved. The CDR3 length is 14 residues. V was trimmed by 0 bases and J by 8 bases, leaving 9 bases between them. In germline, CDR1 is SGHRS, CDR2 YFSETQ.

The chain carries TRBV5-1 and TRBJ1-5; D gene unclear. V gave up 3 bases and J gave up 4 bases, with 11 bases separating them. CDR1 SGHRS and CDR2 YFSETQ come from the germline V gene. The CDR3 is 14 amino acids. As DNA, the CDR3 is TGCGCCAGCAGCTCCGGGCCGGATAATCAGCCCCAGCATTTT. Amino acid sequence: CASSSGPDNQPQHF.